These T cell receptor beta chains were read from a single sample in a study of Graves' ophthalmopathy and Graves' hyperthyroidism. TCRdb re-called the multiplex PCR reads with MiXCR, one entry per CDR3 protein. This sample has under 400,000 distinct CDR3 sequences, with roughly a sixth found just once. The source material was peripheral blood. These TCRs come from an adult man with Graves' ophthalmopathy. Each CDR3 is given with its conserved first and last residue. Each record gives: V gene, J gene, D gene, clone size, CDR3 DNA, CDR3 protein. The D gene is left open where the match is weak. The size field is filled for only some rows; it gives once, few, many or a size class.

v_call: TRBV6-1; j_call: TRBJ2-7; d_call: NA; clone_size: NA; cdr3_nt: TGTGCCAGCAGTGGGACGGCCTTCGGCTACGAGCAGTACTTC; cdr3_aa: CASSGTAFGYEQYF
v_call: TRBV6-2/TRBV6-3; j_call: TRBJ2-7; d_call: NA; clone_size: many; cdr3_nt: TGTGCCAGCAGTCTTGTGCGGGACGGATCCTACGAGCAGTACTTC; cdr3_aa: CASSLVRDGSYEQYF
v_call: TRBV19; j_call: TRBJ2-7; d_call: TRBD1; clone_size: many; cdr3_nt: TGTGCCAGTAGTAAAGGGACAGTTTCCTACGAGCAGTACTTC; cdr3_aa: CASSKGTVSYEQYF
v_call: TRBV6-5; j_call: TRBJ1-3; d_call: NA; clone_size: once; cdr3_nt: TGTGCCAGCAGTTACTCGATTCCGGGAAACACCATATATTTT; cdr3_aa: CASSYSIPGNTIYF
v_call: TRBV7-2; j_call: TRBJ2-7; d_call: NA; clone_size: once; cdr3_nt: TGTGCCAGCAGCTTAAGTAGTGCGTCCTACGAGCAGTACTTC; cdr3_aa: CASSLSSASYEQYF
v_call: TRBV6-1; j_call: TRBJ2-7; d_call: NA; clone_size: many; cdr3_nt: TGTGCCAGCAGTGAAGAGGGGGGGGGCGTGTACGAGCAGTACTTC; cdr3_aa: CASSEEGGGVYEQYF
v_call: TRBV19; j_call: TRBJ2-7; d_call: NA; clone_size: many; cdr3_nt: TGTGCCAGCCTAGCACCCACCGGCGGGCAGTACTTC; cdr3_aa: CASLAPTGGQYF
v_call: TRBV6-1; j_call: TRBJ2-2; d_call: NA; clone_size: NA; cdr3_nt: TGTGCCAGCACCTCCCCCCGGGTGGGCTCCGGGGAGCTGTTTTTT; cdr3_aa: CASTSPRVGSGELFF
v_call: TRBV6-1; j_call: TRBJ2-7; d_call: TRBD1; clone_size: many; cdr3_nt: TGTGCCAGCAGGTCGGTTCCGGGACAGGGTGGCGAGCAGTACTTC; cdr3_aa: CASRSVPGQGGEQYF
v_call: TRBV20-1; j_call: TRBJ1-5; d_call: NA; clone_size: many; cdr3_nt: TGCAGTGCTAGAGATCGACAGCCCAATCAGCCCCAGCATTTT; cdr3_aa: CSARDRQPNQPQHF
v_call: TRBV11-2; j_call: TRBJ2-7; d_call: NA; clone_size: many; cdr3_nt: TGTGCCAGCAGCTTATATCAGGGGGGAACCTACGAGCAGTACTTC; cdr3_aa: CASSLYQGGTYEQYF
v_call: TRBV28; j_call: TRBJ1-3; d_call: NA; clone_size: NA; cdr3_nt: TGTGCCAGTCGGGGGGCAGGAGGAAACACCATATATTTT; cdr3_aa: CASRGAGGNTIYF
v_call: TRBV6-5; j_call: TRBJ1-2; d_call: NA; clone_size: many; cdr3_nt: TGTGCCAGCAGCCACCCAGGTGGTAGCTATGGCTACACCTTC; cdr3_aa: CASSHPGGSYGYTF
v_call: TRBV6-1; j_call: TRBJ2-7; d_call: TRBD1; clone_size: NA; cdr3_nt: TGTGCCAGCGCATTACCGACAGGGATATCCTACGAGCAGTACTTC; cdr3_aa: CASALPTGISYEQYF
v_call: TRBV28; j_call: TRBJ2-5; d_call: TRBD2; clone_size: many; cdr3_nt: TGTGCCAGCAGACCAAATGAATATCGGACTAGCGGGAGGGCCTTTGCGCAGACCCAGTACTTC; cdr3_aa: CASRPNEYRTSGRAFAQTQYF
v_call: TRBV29-1; j_call: TRBJ1-5; d_call: TRBD1; clone_size: many; cdr3_nt: TGCAGCGCTGGACAGGGGGATCAGCCCCAGCATTTT; cdr3_aa: CSAGQGDQPQHF
v_call: TRBV20-1; j_call: TRBJ2-2; d_call: NA; clone_size: many; cdr3_nt: TGCAGTGCTAGACAAACGGTGGGGGGGCTTGGGACCGGGGAGCTGTTTTTT; cdr3_aa: CSARQTVGGLGTGELFF
v_call: TRBV12-3/TRBV12-4; j_call: TRBJ1-5; d_call: NA; clone_size: many; cdr3_nt: TGTGCCAGCAGTTTAAACAGCGCCAATCAGCCCCAGCATTTT; cdr3_aa: CASSLNSANQPQHF
v_call: TRBV20-1; j_call: TRBJ2-5; d_call: NA; clone_size: few; cdr3_nt: TGCAGTGCTAGAGACGGGATATCGGAGACCCAGTACTTC; cdr3_aa: CSARDGISETQYF
v_call: TRBV10-1; j_call: TRBJ2-5; d_call: NA; clone_size: many; cdr3_nt: TGCGCCAGCAGTGAGTCTGGACAGCAAGAGACCCAGTACTTC; cdr3_aa: CASSESGQQETQYF
v_call: TRBV30; j_call: TRBJ1-5; d_call: NA; clone_size: many; cdr3_nt: TGTGCCTGGAGTGAGGGGAGGCATCAGCCCCAGCATTTT; cdr3_aa: CAWSEGRHQPQHF
v_call: TRBV7-9; j_call: TRBJ1-5; d_call: NA; clone_size: once; cdr3_nt: TGTGCCAGCAGCTTAGAGCCCAGCGGGCCCCAGCATTTT; cdr3_aa: CASSLEPSGPQHF
v_call: TRBV15; j_call: TRBJ2-5; d_call: TRBD2; clone_size: once; cdr3_nt: TGTGCCACCAGTTGGAGGGGGCTAGCGGGAGGGAGTCAAGAGACCCAGTACTTC; cdr3_aa: CATSWRGLAGGSQETQYF
v_call: TRBV24-1; j_call: TRBJ1-2; d_call: NA; clone_size: many; cdr3_nt: TGTGCCACCAGTGAGTCGGGGGCAGGTGGCTACACCTTC; cdr3_aa: CATSESGAGGYTF
v_call: TRBV6-1; j_call: TRBJ2-5; d_call: NA; clone_size: NA; cdr3_nt: TGTGCCAGCACCCCGGAGGGACAAGAGACCCAGTACTTC; cdr3_aa: CASTPEGQETQYF
v_call: TRBV12-3/TRBV12-4; j_call: TRBJ2-7; d_call: NA; clone_size: many; cdr3_nt: TGTGCCAGCAGTTTATTGATACCCGTCGAGCAGTACTTC; cdr3_aa: CASSLLIPVEQYF
v_call: TRBV15; j_call: TRBJ2-7; d_call: TRBD1; clone_size: many; cdr3_nt: TGTGCCACCAGCAGGGGGACAGGGGACTCCTACGAGCAGTACTTC; cdr3_aa: CATSRGTGDSYEQYF
v_call: TRBV12-3/TRBV12-4; j_call: TRBJ1-5; d_call: NA; clone_size: NA; cdr3_nt: TGTGCCAGCAGTCCTGAAAGCGCGGGCAATCAGCCCCAGCATTTT; cdr3_aa: CASSPESAGNQPQHF
v_call: TRBV28; j_call: TRBJ1-5; d_call: NA; clone_size: once; cdr3_nt: TGTGCCAGCAGGTACCTTACCGGGACCTCGGGTCAGCCCCAGCATTTT; cdr3_aa: CASRYLTGTSGQPQHF
v_call: TRBV20-1; j_call: TRBJ2-2; d_call: TRBD2; clone_size: many; cdr3_nt: TGCAGTGCTAGAGATGTCGGACTAGCGACCAGCACCGGGGAGCTGTTTTTT; cdr3_aa: CSARDVGLATSTGELFF
v_call: TRBV18; j_call: TRBJ2-2; d_call: TRBD1; clone_size: few; cdr3_nt: TGTGCCAGCTCAACGGGACAGGGGCAGGACACCGGGGAGCTGTTTTTT; cdr3_aa: CASSTGQGQDTGELFF
v_call: TRBV19; j_call: TRBJ1-5; d_call: NA; clone_size: NA; cdr3_nt: TGTGCCAGTACCAACAGAAATCAGCCCCAGCATTTT; cdr3_aa: CASTNRNQPQHF
v_call: TRBV11-2; j_call: TRBJ1-5; d_call: NA; clone_size: many; cdr3_nt: TGTGCCAGCAGCTTCCTCAGGGTTGATCGTAATCAGCCCCAGCATTTT; cdr3_aa: CASSFLRVDRNQPQHF
v_call: TRBV19; j_call: TRBJ1-3; d_call: NA; clone_size: many; cdr3_nt: TGTGCCAGTAGCGGACTGTACTCTGGAAACACCATATATTTT; cdr3_aa: CASSGLYSGNTIYF
v_call: TRBV7-2; j_call: TRBJ1-1; d_call: TRBD1; clone_size: many; cdr3_nt: TGTGCCAGCAGCTTAGCACAGGGGTTGAACACTGAAGCTTTCTTT; cdr3_aa: CASSLAQGLNTEAFF
v_call: TRBV27; j_call: TRBJ1-2; d_call: NA; clone_size: many; cdr3_nt: TGTGCCAGCAGTTTCAGGGAAGGCTATGGCTACACCTTC; cdr3_aa: CASSFREGYGYTF
v_call: TRBV5-1; j_call: TRBJ1-1; d_call: NA; clone_size: many; cdr3_nt: TGCGCCAGCAGCTTGGGGCAAACCCGCACTGAAGCTTTCTTT; cdr3_aa: CASSLGQTRTEAFF
v_call: TRBV28; j_call: TRBJ1-5; d_call: TRBD1; clone_size: many; cdr3_nt: TGTGCCAGCAGTAAAACAGGGGGCGAGCCCCAGCATTTT; cdr3_aa: CASSKTGGEPQHF
v_call: TRBV2; j_call: TRBJ2-2; d_call: NA; clone_size: many; cdr3_nt: TGTGCCAGCATCAAGACCAAGACCCACACTCCGAACACCGGGGAGCTGTTTTTT; cdr3_aa: CASIKTKTHTPNTGELFF
v_call: TRBV12-3/TRBV12-4; j_call: TRBJ1-1; d_call: TRBD1; clone_size: NA; cdr3_nt: TGTGCCAGCAGCACGGACAGGTCAACTGAAGCTTTCTTT; cdr3_aa: CASSTDRSTEAFF
v_call: TRBV27; j_call: TRBJ2-2; d_call: NA; clone_size: many; cdr3_nt: TGTGCCAGCAGACCTAGCTGGAACACCGGGGAGCTGTTTTTT; cdr3_aa: CASRPSWNTGELFF
v_call: TRBV27; j_call: TRBJ1-2; d_call: NA; clone_size: many; cdr3_nt: TGTGCCAGCAGTTTATCACAGAACTCGTATGGCTACACCTTC; cdr3_aa: CASSLSQNSYGYTF
v_call: TRBV6-2/TRBV6-3; j_call: TRBJ2-7; d_call: NA; clone_size: many; cdr3_nt: TGTGCCACCAAAGACACCTCCTACGAGCAGTACTTC; cdr3_aa: CATKDTSYEQYF
v_call: TRBV2; j_call: TRBJ1-2; d_call: TRBD1; clone_size: NA; cdr3_nt: TGTGCCAGCAGACGGGACAGAAACTATGGCTACACCTTC; cdr3_aa: CASRRDRNYGYTF
v_call: TRBV7-2; j_call: TRBJ2-5; d_call: NA; clone_size: many; cdr3_nt: TGTGCCAGCAGCTTAGTCCCAGGGTACGAGACCCAGTACTTC; cdr3_aa: CASSLVPGYETQYF
v_call: TRBV4-1; j_call: TRBJ1-5; d_call: NA; clone_size: many; cdr3_nt: TGCGCCAGCAGCCAAGAACCAGGACTTAGCAATCAGCCCCAGCATTTT; cdr3_aa: CASSQEPGLSNQPQHF
v_call: TRBV5-1; j_call: TRBJ2-5; d_call: NA; clone_size: many; cdr3_nt: TGCGCCAGCAGCCCCACCCGGGGGGCGATCGAGACCCAGTACTTC; cdr3_aa: CASSPTRGAIETQYF
v_call: TRBV29-1; j_call: TRBJ1-1; d_call: NA; clone_size: many; cdr3_nt: TGCAGCGTTGAAGCCCCCGCGTACACTGAAGCTTTCTTT; cdr3_aa: CSVEAPAYTEAFF
v_call: TRBV10-3; j_call: TRBJ1-6; d_call: NA; clone_size: many; cdr3_nt: TGTGCCATCAACGGGGCGGAGCCGTGGAGTAATTCACCCCTCCACTTT; cdr3_aa: CAINGAEPWSNSPLHF
v_call: TRBV5-6; j_call: TRBJ2-7; d_call: TRBD1; clone_size: many; cdr3_nt: TGTGCCAGCAGTTTCACCGGGACAGCCTACGAGCAGTACTTC; cdr3_aa: CASSFTGTAYEQYF
v_call: TRBV20-1; j_call: TRBJ2-2; d_call: TRBD2; clone_size: many; cdr3_nt: TGCAGTGCCCCGGGAGGGGGGACTAGTATAATCGGGGAGCTGTTTTTT; cdr3_aa: CSAPGGGTSIIGELFF
v_call: TRBV3-1; j_call: TRBJ2-6; d_call: NA; clone_size: few; cdr3_nt: TGTGCCAGCAGCCGGTTTGGAGGCGCTTCGGGGGGGGCCAACGTCCTGACTTTC; cdr3_aa: CASSRFGGASGGANVLTF
v_call: TRBV7-9; j_call: TRBJ2-5; d_call: NA; clone_size: many; cdr3_nt: TGTGCCAGCAGCGGGCGGGGAGACGGGGAGACCCAGTACTTC; cdr3_aa: CASSGRGDGETQYF
v_call: TRBV6-1; j_call: TRBJ1-5; d_call: NA; clone_size: many; cdr3_nt: TGTGCCAGCAGTGAATTGATGGGGATTAGCAATCAGCCCCAGCATTTT; cdr3_aa: CASSELMGISNQPQHF
v_call: TRBV11-2; j_call: TRBJ2-5; d_call: TRBD2; clone_size: many; cdr3_nt: TGTGCCAGCAGCCGGGGACTAGCGGGACTAGAGACCCAGTACTTC; cdr3_aa: CASSRGLAGLETQYF
v_call: TRBV12-3/TRBV12-4; j_call: TRBJ2-2; d_call: NA; clone_size: NA; cdr3_nt: TGTGCCACCGGTGGTCCCGGGGAGCTGTTTTTT; cdr3_aa: CATGGPGELFF
v_call: TRBV5-1; j_call: TRBJ2-2; d_call: TRBD1; clone_size: many; cdr3_nt: TGCGCCAGCAGCACAACAGGGGTTGACACCGGGGAGCTGTTTTTT; cdr3_aa: CASSTTGVDTGELFF
v_call: TRBV2; j_call: TRBJ2-7; d_call: NA; clone_size: many; cdr3_nt: TGTGCCAGCAAGACAGGGGAGGGATACGAGCAGTACTTC; cdr3_aa: CASKTGEGYEQYF
v_call: TRBV7-2; j_call: TRBJ1-1; d_call: TRBD1; clone_size: many; cdr3_nt: TGTGCCAGCAGCCCCCGACAGGGCACTGAAGCTTTCTTT; cdr3_aa: CASSPRQGTEAFF